Sequencing of this T cell receptor (beta chain) was carried out in a study of post-analysis software for immune sequencing data. Study background: Patients had relapsing-remitting, secondary progressive or progressive-relapsing multiple sclerosis; some lacked subtype. Overall study results and limits: Analysis by F measure revealed that same-batch samples clustered strongly together. Controls' normalized Chao1 diversity significantly exceeded that of multiple sclerosis patients.

Libraries were made from TCR beta cDNA, and they carried unique molecular identifiers. T cells numbering roughly 0.85 to 11 million gave rise to around 500,000 cDNA molecules. TCRdb fed the PCR reads into MiXCR, producing one record per CDR3 protein. The sample yields fewer than 850,000 distinct CDR3 sequences, 30% seen once. With respect to this clonotype: Its antigen is undetermined.

This sequence was found in a girl aged 10 to 17 with multiple sclerosis. Material: blood.

CDR3 protein: CSASSMSTQYF. CDR3 in DNA: TGCAGTGCTAGTTCGATGAGTACGCAGTATTTT. The rearrangement uses TRBV20-1 and TRBJ2-3; the D is unclear. V dropped 3 bases and J dropped 8 bases, with 9 bases sitting between them. The CDR3 has 11 residues. Looked up from germline, CDR1 is DFQATT and CDR2 is SNEGSKA (reference sequence).